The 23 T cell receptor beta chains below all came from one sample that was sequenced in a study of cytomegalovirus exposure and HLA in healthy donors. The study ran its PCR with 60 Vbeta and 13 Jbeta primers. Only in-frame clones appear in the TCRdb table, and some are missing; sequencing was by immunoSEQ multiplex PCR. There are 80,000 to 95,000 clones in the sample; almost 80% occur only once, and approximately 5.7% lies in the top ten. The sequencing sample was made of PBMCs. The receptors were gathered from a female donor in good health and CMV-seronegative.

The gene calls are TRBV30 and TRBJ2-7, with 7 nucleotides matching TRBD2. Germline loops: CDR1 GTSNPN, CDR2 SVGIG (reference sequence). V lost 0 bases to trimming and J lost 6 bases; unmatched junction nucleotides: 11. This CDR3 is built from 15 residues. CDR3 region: CAWSVLGGLRGEQYF. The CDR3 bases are TGTGCCTGGAGTGTACTGGGAGGGCTGCGCGGCGAGCAGTACTTC.

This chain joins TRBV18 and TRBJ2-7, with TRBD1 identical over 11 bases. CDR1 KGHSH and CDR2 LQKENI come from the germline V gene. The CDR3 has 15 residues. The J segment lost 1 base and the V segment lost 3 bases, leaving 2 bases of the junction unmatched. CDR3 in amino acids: CASSPDRGLSYEQYF. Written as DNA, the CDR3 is TGTGCCAGCTCACCGGACAGGGGGCTTTCCTACGAGCAGTACTTC.

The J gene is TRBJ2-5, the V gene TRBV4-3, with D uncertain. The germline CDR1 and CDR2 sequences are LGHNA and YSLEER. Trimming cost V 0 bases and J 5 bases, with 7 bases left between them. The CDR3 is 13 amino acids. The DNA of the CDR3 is TGCGCCAGCAGCCAAGATCCGGAGGAGACCCAGTACTTC. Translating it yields CASSQDPEETQYF.

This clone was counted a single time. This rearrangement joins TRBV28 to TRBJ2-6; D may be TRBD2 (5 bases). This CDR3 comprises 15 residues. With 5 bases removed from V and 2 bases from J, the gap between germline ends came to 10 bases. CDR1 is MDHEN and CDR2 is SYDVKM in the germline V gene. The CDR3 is CASSPPGTGANVLTF. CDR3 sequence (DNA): TGTGCCAGCAGTCCACCGGGGACTGGGGCCAACGTCCTGACTTTC. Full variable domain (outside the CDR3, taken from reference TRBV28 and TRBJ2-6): DVKVTQSSRYLVKRTGEKVFLECVQDMDHENMFWYRQDPGLGLRLIYFSYDVKMKEKGDIPEGYSVSREKKERFSLILESASTNQTSMYLCASSPPGTGANVLTFGAGSRLTVL.

The CDR3: CASSFIPGQVWSGYTF. The CDR3 DNA reads as TGTGCCAGCAGCTTTATTCCGGGACAGGTCTGGAGTGGCTACACCTTC. This sequence joins TRBV5-5 and TRBJ1-2; TRBD1 matches 8 bases. Germline V gene sequence: CDR1 SGHKS, CDR2 YYEKEE (reference sequence). The ends lost 2 bases at V and 7 bases at J; junction bases unmatched: 13. The CDR3 spans 16 residues. The variable domain in full, completed from reference TRBV5-5 and TRBJ1-2, reads DAGVTQSPTHLIKTRGQQVTLRCSPISGHKSVSWYQQVLGQGPQFIFQYYEKEERGRGNFPDRFSARQFPNYSSELNVNALLLGDSALYLCASSFIPGQVWSGYTFGSGTRLTVV.

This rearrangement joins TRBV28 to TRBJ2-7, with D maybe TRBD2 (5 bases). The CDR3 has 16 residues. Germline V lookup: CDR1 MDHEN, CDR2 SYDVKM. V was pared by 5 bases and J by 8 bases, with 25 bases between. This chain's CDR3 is CASSIPMGSASGKQYF. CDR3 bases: TGTGCCAGCAGTATACCGATGGGCAGTGCCTCGGGAAAGCAGTACTTC.

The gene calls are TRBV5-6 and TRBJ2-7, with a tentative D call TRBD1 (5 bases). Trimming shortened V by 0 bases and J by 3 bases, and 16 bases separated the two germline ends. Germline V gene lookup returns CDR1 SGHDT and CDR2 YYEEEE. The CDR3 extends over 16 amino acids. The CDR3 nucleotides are TGTGCCAGCAGCTTGGAAGGGGCCCGACAGATCTACGAGCAGTACTTC. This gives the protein CASSLEGARQIYEQYF. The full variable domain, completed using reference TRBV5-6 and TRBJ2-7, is DAGVTQSPTHLIKTRGQQVTLRCSPKSGHDTVSWYQQALGQGPQFIFQYYEEEERQRGNFPDRFSGHQFPNYSSELNVNALLLGDSALYLCASSLEGARQIYEQYFGPGTRLTVT.

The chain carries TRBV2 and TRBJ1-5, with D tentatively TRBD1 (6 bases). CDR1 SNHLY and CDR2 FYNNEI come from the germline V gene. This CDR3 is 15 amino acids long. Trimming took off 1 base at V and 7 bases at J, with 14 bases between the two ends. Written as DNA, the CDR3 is TGTGCCAGCAGTGAAGAAGGCAGGGGAGTGCAGCCCCAGCATTTT. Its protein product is CASSEEGRGVQPQHF.

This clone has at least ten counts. CDR3 DNA: TGCGCCAGTAAGCAGGAGGGAGCTGAAGCTTTCTTT. Protein: CASKQEGAEAFF. The chain joins TRBV5-1 to TRBJ1-1; D uncertain. Germline CDR1 is SGHRS and CDR2 is YFSETQ. CDR3 length equals 12 residues. V dropped 8 bases and J dropped 6 bases, with 14 bases sitting between them.

Here the CDR3 DNA reads TGTGCCAGCAGTTACTCGAGTGGGACAGGGGGCCTTGGCTACACCTTC. Translating it yields CASSYSSGTGGLGYTF. This chain uses TRBV6-5 with TRBJ1-2, with TRBD1 matching 12 bases. Germline-derived CDR1 and CDR2 are MNHEY and SVGAGI. The CDR3 extends over 16 amino acids. The ends lost 0 bases at V and 7 bases at J; junction bases unmatched: 6.

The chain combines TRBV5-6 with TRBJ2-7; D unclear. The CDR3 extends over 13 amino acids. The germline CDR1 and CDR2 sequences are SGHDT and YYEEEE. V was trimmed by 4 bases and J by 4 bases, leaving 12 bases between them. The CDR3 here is CASSLTHLYEQYF. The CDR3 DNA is TGTGCCAGCAGCCTGACACACCTTTACGAGCAGTACTTC.

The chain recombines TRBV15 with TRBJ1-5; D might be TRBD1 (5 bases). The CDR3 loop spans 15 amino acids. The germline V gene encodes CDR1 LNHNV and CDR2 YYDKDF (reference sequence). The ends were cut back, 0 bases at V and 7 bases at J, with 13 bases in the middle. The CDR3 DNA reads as TGTGCCACCAGCAGAGATAAAGGGGTTGGCCAGCCCCAGCATTTT. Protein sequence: CATSRDKGVGQPQHF. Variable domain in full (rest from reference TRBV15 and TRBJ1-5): DAMVIQNPRYQVTQFGKPVTLSCSQTLNHNVMYWYQQKSSQAPKLLFHYYDKDFNNEADTPDNFQSRRPNTSFCFLDIRSPGLGDTAMYLCATSRDKGVGQPQHFGDGTRLSIL.

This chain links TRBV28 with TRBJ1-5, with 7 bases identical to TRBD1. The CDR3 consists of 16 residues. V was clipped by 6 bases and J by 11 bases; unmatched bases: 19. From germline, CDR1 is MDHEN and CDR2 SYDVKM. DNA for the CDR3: TGTGCCAGCAGCGTAACCGGGACAGACCTTCAATTTGCCCAGCATTTT. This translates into CASSVTGTDLQFAQHF. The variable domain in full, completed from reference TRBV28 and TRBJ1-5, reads DVKVTQSSRYLVKRTGEKVFLECVQDMDHENMFWYRQDPGLGLRLIYFSYDVKMKEKGDIPEGYSVSREKKERFSLILESASTNQTSMYLCASSVTGTDLQFAQHFGDGTRLSIL.

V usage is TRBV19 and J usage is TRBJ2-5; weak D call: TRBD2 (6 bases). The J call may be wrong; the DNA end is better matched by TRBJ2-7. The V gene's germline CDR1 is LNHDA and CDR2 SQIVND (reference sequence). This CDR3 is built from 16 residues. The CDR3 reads CASSIVTGLATYEQYF. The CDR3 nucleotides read TGTGCCAGTAGTATAGTTACGGGACTGGCGACCTACGAGCAGTACTTC.

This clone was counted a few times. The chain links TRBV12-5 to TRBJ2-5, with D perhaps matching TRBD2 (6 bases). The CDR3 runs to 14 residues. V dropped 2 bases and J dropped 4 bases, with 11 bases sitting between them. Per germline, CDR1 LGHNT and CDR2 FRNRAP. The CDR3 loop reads CASGLSGTSETQYF. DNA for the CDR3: TGTGCTAGTGGTTTGTCCGGGACTTCAGAGACCCAGTACTTC.

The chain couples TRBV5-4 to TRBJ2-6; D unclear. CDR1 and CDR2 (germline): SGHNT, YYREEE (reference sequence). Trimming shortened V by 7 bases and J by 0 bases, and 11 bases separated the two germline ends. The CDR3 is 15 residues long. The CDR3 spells CASRPGSSGANVLTF. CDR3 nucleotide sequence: TGTGCCAGCCGCCCGGGTTCCTCTGGGGCCAACGTCCTGACTTTC.

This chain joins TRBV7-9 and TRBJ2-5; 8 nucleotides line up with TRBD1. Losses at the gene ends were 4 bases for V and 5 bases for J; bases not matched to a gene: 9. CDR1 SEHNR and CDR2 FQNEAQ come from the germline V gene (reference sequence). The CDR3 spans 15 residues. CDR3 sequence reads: CASSSDRAQRETQYF. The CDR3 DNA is TGTGCCAGCAGCTCGGACAGGGCCCAAAGGGAGACCCAGTACTTC.

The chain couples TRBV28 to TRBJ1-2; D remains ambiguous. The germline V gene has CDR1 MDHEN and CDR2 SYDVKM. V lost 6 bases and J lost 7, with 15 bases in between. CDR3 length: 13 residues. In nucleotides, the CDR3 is TGTGCCAGCAGACCCTCCCTGCCAGGTGGCTACACCTTC. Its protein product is CASRPSLPGGYTF.

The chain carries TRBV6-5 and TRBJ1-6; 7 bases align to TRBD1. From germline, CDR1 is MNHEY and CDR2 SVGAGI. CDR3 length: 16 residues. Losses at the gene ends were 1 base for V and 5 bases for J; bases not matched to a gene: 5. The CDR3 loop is CASSYLTGTDNSPLHF. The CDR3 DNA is TGTGCCAGCAGTTACTTAACCGGGACAGATAATTCACCCCTCCACTTT.

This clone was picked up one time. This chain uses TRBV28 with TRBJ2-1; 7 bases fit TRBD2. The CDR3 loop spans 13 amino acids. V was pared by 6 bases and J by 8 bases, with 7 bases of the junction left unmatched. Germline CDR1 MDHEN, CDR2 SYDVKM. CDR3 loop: CASRKTSKDEQFF. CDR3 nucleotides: TGTGCCAGCAGGAAGACTAGCAAGGATGAGCAGTTCTTC.

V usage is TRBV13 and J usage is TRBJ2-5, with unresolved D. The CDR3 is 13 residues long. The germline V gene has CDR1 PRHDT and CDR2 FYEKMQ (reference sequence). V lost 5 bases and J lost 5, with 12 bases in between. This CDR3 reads CASSPEPGETQYF. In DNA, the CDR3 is TGTGCCAGCAGCCCCGAACCCGGGGAGACCCAGTACTTC.

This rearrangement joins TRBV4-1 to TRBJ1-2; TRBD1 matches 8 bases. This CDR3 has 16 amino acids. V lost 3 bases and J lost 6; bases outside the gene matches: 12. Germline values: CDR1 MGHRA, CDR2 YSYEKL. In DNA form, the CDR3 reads TGCGCCAGCAGCCATGATTGGCGACAGGGGTCCGATGGCTACACCTTC. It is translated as CASSHDWRQGSDGYTF.

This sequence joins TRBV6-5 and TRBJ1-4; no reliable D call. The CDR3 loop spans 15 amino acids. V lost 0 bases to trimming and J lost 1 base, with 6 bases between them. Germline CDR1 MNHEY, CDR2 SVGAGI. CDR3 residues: CASSYSRETNEKLFF. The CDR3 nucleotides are TGTGCCAGCAGTTACTCCCGAGAAACTAATGAAAAACTGTTTTTT.